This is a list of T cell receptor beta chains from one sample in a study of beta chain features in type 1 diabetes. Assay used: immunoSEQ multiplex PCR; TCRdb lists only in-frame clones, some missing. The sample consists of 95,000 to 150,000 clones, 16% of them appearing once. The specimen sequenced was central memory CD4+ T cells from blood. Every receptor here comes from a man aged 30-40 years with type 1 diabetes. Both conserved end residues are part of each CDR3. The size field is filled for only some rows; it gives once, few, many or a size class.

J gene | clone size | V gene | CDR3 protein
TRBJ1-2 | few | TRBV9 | CASSGQAETFNYGYTF
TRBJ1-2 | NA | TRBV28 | CASIGRAYGYTF
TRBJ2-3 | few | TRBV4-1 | CASSRHSATGPGSTDTQYF
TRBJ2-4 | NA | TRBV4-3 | CASSQESERGASLAKNIQYF
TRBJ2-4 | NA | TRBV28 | CASRGHNLAKNIQYF
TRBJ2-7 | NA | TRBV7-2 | CASSLEISQDEQYF
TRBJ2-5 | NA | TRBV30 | CAWSSSGAGETQYF
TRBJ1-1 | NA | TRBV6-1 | CASRGGYRDGTEAFF
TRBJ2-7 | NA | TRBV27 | CASSLWDGGNEQYF
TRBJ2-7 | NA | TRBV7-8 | CASSSPGTGIYEQYF
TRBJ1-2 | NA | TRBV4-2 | CASSLSAGEVNYGYTF
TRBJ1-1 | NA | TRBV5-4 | CASSFNEHSNTEAFF
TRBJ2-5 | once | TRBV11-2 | CASSLSRPSKETQYF
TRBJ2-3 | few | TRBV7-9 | CASSLGTSGGATDTQYF
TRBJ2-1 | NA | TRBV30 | CACIDRMDEQFF
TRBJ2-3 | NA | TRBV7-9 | CASSPSGGSDTQYF
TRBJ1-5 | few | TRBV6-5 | CASRRTGVGNQPQHF
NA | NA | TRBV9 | CASSVAVGGHEQYF
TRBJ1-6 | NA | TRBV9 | CASSVGGDRGVLSPLHF
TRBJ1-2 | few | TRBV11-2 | CASSLDNGQNGYTF
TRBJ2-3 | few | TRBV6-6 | CASRLTLSTDTQYF
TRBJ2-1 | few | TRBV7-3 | CASSSRNTGNEQFF
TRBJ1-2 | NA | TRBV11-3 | CASRGLKTRGPSYGYTF
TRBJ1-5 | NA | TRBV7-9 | CASSLGTNQPQHF
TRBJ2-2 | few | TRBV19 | CASSIDPAAGFTGELFF
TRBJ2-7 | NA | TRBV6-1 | CASRTVDYEQYF
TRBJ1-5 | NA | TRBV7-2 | CASSFDTWSNQPQHF
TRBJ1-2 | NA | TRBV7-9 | CASSGSGLYGYTF
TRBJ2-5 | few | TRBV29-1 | CSVETWDQETQYF
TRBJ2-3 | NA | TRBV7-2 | CASSFRLAGDTQYF
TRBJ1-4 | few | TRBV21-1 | CASSKRTGMSEKLFF
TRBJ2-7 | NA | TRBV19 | CASSIPGPNPYEQYF
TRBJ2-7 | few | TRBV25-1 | CASSEYPGTGVGEQYF
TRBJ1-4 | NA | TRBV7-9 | CASSLGVLRTANEKLFF
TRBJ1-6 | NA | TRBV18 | CASSRESSQGAFNSPLHF
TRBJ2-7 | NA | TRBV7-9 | CASSLEGRVHEQYF
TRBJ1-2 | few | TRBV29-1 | CSVVEPGGYGYTF
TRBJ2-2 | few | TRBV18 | CASSPPTGIDTGELFF
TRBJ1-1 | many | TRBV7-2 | CASSPGQGTTEAFF
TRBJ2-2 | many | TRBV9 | CASSVEGATGELFF
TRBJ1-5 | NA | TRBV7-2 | CASSSTTASNQPQHF